The next 15 T cell receptor beta chains were all read from a single sample in a study of Graves' ophthalmopathy and Graves' hyperthyroidism. TCR beta CDR3 amplification used RNA transcripts. Amplification began with first-round RT-PCR using HTBI primers, then second-round multiplex PCR was performed. Each CDR3 protein is one row after TCRdb ran MiXCR on the multiplex PCR reads. The table records some 48,000 distinct CDR3 sequences, about 50% of them present only once. Sequenced sample: peripheral blood. The source is an adult man with Graves' ophthalmopathy.

The J gene is TRBJ2-2, the V gene TRBV11-2; D is ambiguous. The CDR3 has 14 residues. Germline CDR1 is SGHAT and CDR2 is FQNNGV. V shed 7 bases and J shed 5 bases, with 14 bases lying between them. The CDR3 spells CASTNYLSTGELFF. CDR3 sequence (DNA): TGTGCCAGCACCAATTATCTAAGTACCGGGGAGCTGTTTTTT.

Of note for this clonotype: This CDR3 is missing its conserved last phenylalanine or tryptophan, likely due to a read error. V is TRBV5-1 and J is TRBJ1-1; D is unresolved. The germline V gene has CDR1 SGHRS and CDR2 YFSETQ. This CDR3 comprises 14 residues. Trimming left V 7 bases short and J 2 bases short, with 15 bases between. For the CDR3, the DNA is TGCGCCAGCGTCCCAACGACGGGTAACACTGAAGCTTTCCTT. Translated, it gives CASVPTTGNTEAFL.

This clonotype was counted a single time. The chain couples TRBV20-1 to TRBJ2-3; no clear D gene. Germline assignment: CDR1 DFQATT and CDR2 SNEGSKA (reference sequence). Trimming left V 5 bases short and J 2 bases short, with 14 bases between. This CDR3 is built from 14 residues. The CDR3 is CSAGATSVTDTQYF. As DNA, the CDR3 is TGCAGTGCTGGTGCGACCAGCGTCACAGATACGCAGTATTTT.

In this sample, this clonotype turned up many times. As DNA, the CDR3 is TGTGCCAGCAGCTTATCCAGCGGGAGGGGGAATGAGCAGTTCTTC. As protein: CASSLSSGRGNEQFF. The J gene is TRBJ2-1, the V gene TRBV7-2, with 10 bases aligning to TRBD2. The ends lost 2 bases at V and 7 bases at J; junction bases unmatched: 5. CDR3 size: 15 residues. Germline CDR1 is SGHTA and CDR2 is FQGNSA.

This clonotype was counted ten times or more. This sequence joins TRBV2 and TRBJ1-2; 10 positions agree with TRBD1. The V gene's germline CDR1 is SNHLY and CDR2 FYNNEI. CDR3 length: 19 residues. V shed 4 bases, J shed 4 bases, and the junction held 18 bases outside the gene matches. The CDR3 DNA follows: TGTGCCAGCAGTGCTCATGAGCGGGACAGGGGCCCCCCTAGCTATGGCTACACCTTC. Translation gives CASSAHERDRGPPSYGYTF.

V usage is TRBV12-3 or TRBV12-4 and J usage is TRBJ2-1; no clear D gene. V lost 1 base and J lost 8, with 12 bases in between. The CDR3 runs 14 residues. The CDR3 DNA reads as TGTGCCAGCAGTTTAGTTCCCCATGTGGATGAGCAGTTCTTC. Protein sequence: CASSLVPHVDEQFF.

Ten or more counts support this clonotype. V gene TRBV20-1 combines with J gene TRBJ2-1; TRBD1 matches at 7 bases. Germline CDR1 reads DFQATT; CDR2 reads SNEGSKA (reference sequence). V shed 5 bases, J shed 6 bases, and the junction held 7 bases outside the gene matches. This CDR3 has 13 residues. CDR3 protein: CSAREGAFNEQFF. CDR3 bases: TGCAGTGCTCGCGAGGGGGCTTTCAATGAGCAGTTCTTC.

This clonotype was picked up many times. The chain links TRBV19 to TRBJ2-7; TRBD1 agrees at 9 bases. This CDR3 contains 13 residues. The V segment lost 4 bases and the J segment 7 bases; nucleotides outside the gene matches: 5. Germline values: CDR1 LNHDA, CDR2 SQIVND (reference sequence). The CDR3 DNA follows: TGTGCCAGTAGTACCGGGACAGGGTGGGAGCAGTACTTC. Its protein product is CASSTGTGWEQYF.

In its sample, this clonotype was seen many times. The genes are TRBV6-4 and TRBJ2-7, with a possible D match to TRBD2 (5 bases). Trimming left V 8 bases short and J 3 bases short, with 17 bases between. Germline assignment: CDR1 MRHNA and CDR2 SNTAGT. CDR3 size: 14 residues. CDR3 nucleotides: TGTGCCAGCCCAGAGGGAACCCAAAACTACGAGCAGTACTTC. This codes for CASPEGTQNYEQYF.

This clonotype was seen at least ten times. The chain combines TRBV12-3 or TRBV12-4 with TRBJ2-7, with a weak D call TRBD2 (5 bases). CDR3 length equals 13 residues. V was pared by 5 bases and J by 0 bases, with 8 bases between. The chain's CDR3 is CASSKGVSYEQYF. The CDR3 DNA is TGTGCCAGCAGTAAGGGAGTCTCCTACGAGCAGTACTTC.

In this sample, this clonotype turned up many times. The chain links TRBV4-1 to TRBJ2-2; D call uncertain. Germline V gene data show CDR1 as MGHRA and CDR2 as YSYEKL. V lost 2 bases to trimming and J lost 3 bases, with 10 bases between them. This CDR3 spans 15 amino acids. The CDR3 protein is CASSQLFYYTGELFF. The CDR3 coding sequence is TGCGCCAGCAGCCAATTGTTCTATTACACCGGGGAGCTGTTTTTT.

This CDR3 reads CASSNTGWGSGTQYF. In DNA, the CDR3 is TGTGCCAGCAGTAATACAGGTTGGGGGAGCGGGACGCAGTATTTT. The chain carries TRBV5-6 and TRBJ2-3; tentative D call: TRBD2 (6 bases). CDR1 and CDR2 (germline): SGHDT, YYEEEE. The CDR3 length is 15 residues. The germline V and J ends were trimmed by 5 bases and 9 bases, with 22 bases remaining between them.

This clonotype was picked up many times. The V gene is TRBV6-2 or TRBV6-3, the J gene TRBJ2-5; D gene ambiguous. Germline CDR1 and CDR2: MNHEY and SVGEGT. The CDR3 consists of 13 residues. V lost 2 bases and J lost 3, with 7 bases in between. As DNA, the CDR3 is TGTGCCAGCAGTTACATCAGAAAAGAGACCCAGTACTTC. It codes for CASSYIRKETQYF.

This clonotype has a handful of counts. The conserved phenylalanine or tryptophan normally closing the CDR3 is absent here, so this likely arose from a read error. Because the CDR3's place on the DNA is in doubt, the DNA is left out and the CDR3 is given as listed by TCRdb. J is TRBJ2-1 and V is TRBV24-1. CDR1 and CDR2 from the germline V gene are KGHDR and SFDVKD. The CDR3 length is 8 residues, termini included. The chain's CDR3 is CATSEGIT.

With regard to this clonotype: Lacking the conserved final phenylalanine or tryptophan, this CDR3 likely reflects a read error. The V gene is TRBV5-4, the J gene TRBJ2-5; tentatively, D is TRBD1 (6 bases). The CDR3 totals 13 residues. Germline loops: CDR1 SGHNT, CDR2 YYREEE (reference sequence). The V end was cut by 5 bases, the J end by 4 bases, with 12 bases between. CDR3 protein: CASRDHRVETQYL. CDR3 DNA sequence: TGTGCCAGCAGAGATCACAGGGTAGAGACCCAGTACCTC.